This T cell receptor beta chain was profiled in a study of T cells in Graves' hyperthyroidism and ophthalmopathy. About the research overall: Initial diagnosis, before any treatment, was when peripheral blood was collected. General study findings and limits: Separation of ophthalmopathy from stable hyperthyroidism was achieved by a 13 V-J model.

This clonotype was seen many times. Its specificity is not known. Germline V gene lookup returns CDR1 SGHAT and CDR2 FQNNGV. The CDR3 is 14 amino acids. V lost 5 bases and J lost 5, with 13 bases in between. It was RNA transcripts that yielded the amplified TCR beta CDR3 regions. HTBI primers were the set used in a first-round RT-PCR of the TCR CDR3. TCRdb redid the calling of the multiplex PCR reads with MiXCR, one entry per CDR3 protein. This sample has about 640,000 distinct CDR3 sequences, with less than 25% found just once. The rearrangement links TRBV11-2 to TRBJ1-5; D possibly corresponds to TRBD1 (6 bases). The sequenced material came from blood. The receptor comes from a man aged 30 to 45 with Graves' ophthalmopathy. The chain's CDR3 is CASSPQGAHQPQHF. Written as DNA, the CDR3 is TGTGCCAGCAGCCCACAGGGCGCCCATCAGCCCCAGCATTTT.